Detailed here is one T cell receptor beta chain. The antigen is undetermined. This sample was taken from a study of metastatic and nonmetastatic thyroid tumors. Across the study: Malignant thyroid and benign thyroid patients provided blood and tumor or nodule tissue whose repertoires were compared.

Treatment of any kind had been given to no patient before thyroid surgery. In the original processing: Using the CDR3 differences seen across clinicopathological groups, the authors built a distant-metastasis classifier for papillary thyroid cancer, which was meant to discriminate distant-metastatic patients. Via MiXCR, TCRdb re-called the PCR reads. The V and J calls here are based on TCRdb, not the publication. The table records 10,000 to 15,000 clones, roughly 28% of them present only once. The CDR3 has 14 residues. Germline V gene sequence: CDR1 SGHAT, CDR2 FQNNGV. The V end lost 5 bases, the J end lost 6 bases, and 13 bases lay between the germline ends. Broader study findings: The study reportedly found significantly higher TCR beta diversity in malignant thyroid tumors than benign nodules, in blood and tumor.

The sequencing input was tumor tissue. The V call is TRBV11-2, the J call TRBJ2-2; D unclear. The clonotype was recovered from a female donor with papillary thyroid cancer or a benign thyroid nodule (not recorded which). Some clones in this sample may be carry-over from other donors' samples. The CDR3 DNA reads TGTGCCAGCAGCATTTCGGGCCTGGCCGGGGAGCTGTTTTTT. Encoded protein: CASSISGLAGELFF.